This T cell receptor beta chain derives from a study of cytomegalovirus exposure and HLA in healthy donors. In the case of this clone: Its antigen is not identified.

Some clones are missing from TCRdb's copy, which holds only in-frame ones; the method was immunoSEQ multiplex PCR. The data contain approximately 150,000 clones, more than 75% of them singletons. Overall study results and limits: In vitro work confirmed that three CMV-associated chains recognize CMV antigens.

Germline V gene sequence: CDR1 LGHNT, CDR2 FRNRAP. V lost 4 bases to trimming and J lost 5 bases; unmatched junction nucleotides: 0. The CDR3 consists of 12 residues. The chain couples TRBV12-5 to TRBJ2-7; 9 nucleotides align to TRBD1. This clonotype originated in a man aged 18 to 30 in good health and CMV-seropositive. The sequenced sample was PBMCs. CDR3 region: CASGWTGDEQYF. CDR3 nucleotides: TGTGCTAGTGGTTGGACAGGGGACGAGCAGTACTTC.